This T cell receptor (beta chain) is from a study of shared clonotypes between healthy human individuals. Assay used: immunoSEQ multiplex PCR; TCRdb lists only in-frame clones, some missing. The sample shows roughly 1,800,000 clones, about 94% of them seen only once. CD45RO-negative, CCR7-positively selected cells formed the naive CD8 fraction, excluding terminally differentiated effector memory CD45RA+ cells. J was trimmed by 8 bases and V by 4 bases; bases with no gene match: 12. In germline, CDR1 is KGHSH, CDR2 LQKENI. The CDR3 contains 16 residues. The TCR originated in a man aged 18-30 years in good health. The sample consisted of naive CD8+ T cells sorted from blood. The chain employs TRBV18 and TRBJ1-2; 11 bases fit TRBD1. As DNA, the CDR3 is TGTGCCAGCTCACACCCCTACCGGGACAGGGGGTTAGGCTACACCTTC. Translated, it gives CASSHPYRDRGLGYTF.